The 24 T cell receptor beta chains listed next were all sequenced from one sample in a study of blood T cell repertoires in COVID-19. Profiling relied on immunoSEQ multiplex PCR, and the TCRdb table lists in-frame clones only, not all of them. The table shows 20,000 to 30,000 clones, with 75% to 90% occurring only once. Sequenced sample: peripheral blood. The receptors stem from a woman aged 70-85 years with COVID-19, enrolled during active disease.

There are a few counts of this clone. V and J are TRBV7-2 and TRBJ1-2; 8 bases match TRBD1. CDR1 SGHTA and CDR2 FQGNSA come from the germline V gene. This CDR3 has 14 residues. The trim removed 7 bases at V and 5 bases at J, leaving 9 bases unmatched. The CDR3 here is CASTRTGWEYGYTF. CDR3 nucleotides: TGTGCCAGCACCCGGACAGGGTGGGAATATGGCTACACCTTC.

The V gene is TRBV7-9, the J gene TRBJ1-1; 9 nucleotides align to TRBD1. The CDR3 runs to 14 residues. V gave up 5 bases and J gave up 7 bases; unmatched junction bases: 8. Germline-derived CDR1 and CDR2 are SEHNR and FQNEAQ (reference sequence). CDR3 nucleotides: TGTGCCAGCAGCCCCCGGGACAGGGAGATTGAAGCTTTCTTT. This gives the protein CASSPRDREIEAFF.

Only one count was recorded for this clone. The chain recombines TRBV28 with TRBJ1-5, with D possibly being TRBD1 (6 bases). The germline V gene has CDR1 MDHEN and CDR2 SYDVKM. This CDR3 region has 14 residues. The ends were cut back, 4 bases at V and 6 bases at J, with 13 bases in the middle. CDR3 DNA: TGTGCCAGCAGTTCCCTAAACAGGGTTCAGCCCCAGCATTTT. It encodes CASSSLNRVQPQHF.

The chain is built from TRBV11-2 and TRBJ2-2; 10 nucleotides agree with TRBD1. After removal of 5 bases from V and 5 bases from J, the junction contained 2 bases not matched to a gene. CDR3 length: 14 residues. The germline gives CDR1 SGHAT, CDR2 FQNNGV. The DNA of the CDR3 is TGTGCCAGCAGCCAGGGACAGGGGACCGGGGAGCTGTTTTTT. It translates to CASSQGQGTGELFF.

The chain has TRBV6-2 or TRBV6-3 and TRBJ2-1; D is possibly TRBD1 (6 bases). The CDR3 totals 14 residues. Per the germline V gene, CDR1 is MNHEY and CDR2 is SVGEGT. The V end was cut by 5 bases, the J end by 6 bases, with 14 bases between. CDR3: CASSPRDILNEQFF. The CDR3 nucleotides are TGTGCCAGCAGTCCCCGGGACATCCTCAATGAGCAGTTCTTC.

The chain has TRBV19 and TRBJ1-2, with a possible D match to TRBD1 (5 bases). The CDR3 is 13 amino acids. Trimming took off 7 bases at V and 4 bases at J, with 13 bases between the two ends. Germline lookup yields CDR1 LNHDA and CDR2 SQIVND (reference sequence). CDR3 bases: TGTGCCAGTACCTTATCAGGGCGCTATGGCTACACCTTC. Residues: CASTLSGRYGYTF.

This clone was observed a handful of times. The chain is built from TRBV5-1 and TRBJ2-7; TRBD1 agrees at 10 bases. The CDR3 sequence is 13 residues long. CDR1 is SGHRS, CDR2 YFSETQ, per germline. The ends lost 0 bases at V and 6 bases at J; junction bases unmatched: 0. Written as DNA, the CDR3 is TGCGCCAGCAGCTTGGGGGACAGGGGCGAGCAGTACTTC. Protein: CASSLGDRGEQYF.

This sequence joins TRBV9 and TRBJ1-5, with 10 bases that match TRBD1. The CDR3 loop spans 16 amino acids. V was pared by 0 bases and J by 6 bases, with 6 bases of the junction left unmatched. CDR1 and CDR2 from the germline V gene are SGDLS and YYNGEE. CDR3 loop: CASSVGWDRGSQPQHF. The CDR3 bases are TGTGCCAGCAGCGTAGGATGGGACAGGGGTAGTCAGCCCCAGCATTTT.

The chain links TRBV19 to TRBJ1-4, with 8 bases matching TRBD1. CDR3 length equals 16 residues. The ends lost 1 base at V and 3 bases at J; junction bases unmatched: 4. Germline-derived CDR1 and CDR2 are LNHDA and SQIVND (reference sequence). The CDR3 loop is CASSIGRTGPNEKLFF. CDR3 DNA: TGTGCCAGTAGTATAGGCCGGACAGGGCCTAATGAAAAACTGTTTTTT. The whole variable domain, remainder taken from reference TRBV19 and TRBJ1-4, is DGGITQSPKYLFRKEGQNVTLSCEQNLNHDAMYWYRQDPGQGLRLIYYSQIVNDFQKGDIAEGYSVSREKKESFPLTVTSAQKNPTAFYLCASSIGRTGPNEKLFFGSGTQLSVL.

V usage is TRBV11-3 and J usage is TRBJ1-1; D is ambiguous. CDR3 length: 13 residues. CDR1 is SGHNT, CDR2 YENEEA, per germline. V lost 5 bases and J lost 4, with 11 bases in between. The CDR3 region is CASSPTMGTEAFF. For the CDR3, the DNA is TGTGCCAGCAGCCCAACTATGGGCACTGAAGCTTTCTTT.

The rearrangement uses TRBV19 and TRBJ1-3; TRBD1 agrees at 9 bases. The CDR3 runs 16 residues. Trimming cost V 6 bases and J 0 bases; bases outside gene matches: 6. Germline loops: CDR1 LNHDA, CDR2 SQIVND (reference sequence). CDR3 coding DNA: TGTGCCAGTAGCGGGACAGGGATGAGCTCTGGAAACACCATATATTTT. Translated: CASSGTGMSSGNTIYF. The full variable domain, with the rest looked up from reference TRBV19 and TRBJ1-3, is DGGITQSPKYLFRKEGQNVTLSCEQNLNHDAMYWYRQDPGQGLRLIYYSQIVNDFQKGDIAEGYSVSREKKESFPLTVTSAQKNPTAFYLCASSGTGMSSGNTIYFGEGSWLTVV.

The rearrangement links TRBV19 to TRBJ1-5; the match to TRBD1 covers 8 bases. The CDR3 is made up of 14 amino acids. The V gene's germline CDR1 is LNHDA and CDR2 SQIVND (reference sequence). V lost 6 bases, J lost 6 bases, and 7 bases stayed unmatched. CDR3 in DNA: TGTGCCAGTAGGCCGGGACAGGTAGGTCAGCCCCAGCATTTT. This gives the protein CASRPGQVGQPQHF. The entire variable domain, with the rest obtained from reference TRBV19 and TRBJ1-5, is as follows: DGGITQSPKYLFRKEGQNVTLSCEQNLNHDAMYWYRQDPGQGLRLIYYSQIVNDFQKGDIAEGYSVSREKKESFPLTVTSAQKNPTAFYLCASRPGQVGQPQHFGDGTRLSIL.

This clone was picked up a small number of times. V is TRBV5-1 and J is TRBJ1-6, with D maybe TRBD1 (6 bases). The V end lost 0 bases, the J end lost 2 bases, and 6 bases lay between the germline ends. This CDR3 is built from 15 residues. Germline values: CDR1 SGHRS, CDR2 YFSETQ. In DNA form, the CDR3 reads TGCGCCAGCAGCTTGGGACAGGCCTATAATTCACCCCTCCACTTT. This gives the protein CASSLGQAYNSPLHF. Combining the CDR3 with reference TRBV5-1 and TRBJ1-6 gives the whole variable domain KAGVTQTPRYLIKTRGQQVTLSCSPISGHRSVSWYQQTPGQGLQFLFEYFSETQRNKGNFPGRFSGRQFSNSRSEMNVSTLELGDSALYLCASSLGQAYNSPLHFGNGTRLTVT.

The V and J genes are TRBV6-2 or TRBV6-3 and TRBJ1-3; a possible D gene is TRBD1 (6 bases). V dropped 6 bases and J dropped 5 bases, with 8 bases sitting between them. Per germline, CDR1 MNHEY and CDR2 SVGEGT. The CDR3 consists of 12 residues. CDR3 nucleotides: TGTGCCAGCAGCGGACAGAGAAACACCATATATTTT. Translating gives CASSGQRNTIYF.

The V call is TRBV6-6, the J call TRBJ2-5; D gene unclear. The CDR3 is 13 amino acids. Trimming stripped 4 bases from V and 3 bases from J, with 9 bases between. Germline lookup yields CDR1 MNHNY and CDR2 SVGAGI (reference sequence). CDR3 amino acids: CASSLVQKETQYF. CDR3 DNA sequence: TGTGCCAGCAGTTTAGTCCAAAAAGAGACCCAGTACTTC.

The chain recombines TRBV7-9 with TRBJ2-3, with D tentatively TRBD2 (6 bases). The CDR3 has 14 residues. Germline V gene lookup returns CDR1 SEHNR and CDR2 FQNEAQ (reference sequence). V was clipped by 5 bases and J by 5 bases, with 14 bases between them. CDR3 protein: CASSLRDSRDTQYF. In nucleotides, the CDR3 is TGTGCCAGCAGCCTGCGGGACTCCCGAGATACGCAGTATTTT.

This chain links TRBV6-6 with TRBJ1-2, with 9 bases aligning to TRBD1. The junction had 10 bases not matched to a gene; V was cut back by 4 bases and J by 7 bases. From germline, CDR1 is MNHNY and CDR2 SVGAGI (reference sequence). The CDR3 spans 15 residues. The chain's CDR3 is CASSSNPGQGFGYTF. The CDR3, as DNA: TGTGCCAGCAGTTCCAATCCGGGACAGGGCTTTGGCTACACCTTC.

V usage is TRBV6-6 and J usage is TRBJ2-3; 11 bases are a match to TRBD2. The germline V gene encodes CDR1 MNHNY and CDR2 SVGAGI (reference sequence). CDR3 size: 15 residues. The ends lost 6 bases at V and 6 bases at J; junction bases unmatched: 8. The CDR3 DNA sequence: TGTGCCAGCAGAACCCTAGCGGGAGGTGGGGATACGCAGTATTTT. It is translated as CASRTLAGGGDTQYF.

This chain joins TRBV7-2 and TRBJ2-7, with 9 positions matching TRBD1. The CDR3 totals 15 residues. From germline, CDR1 is SGHTA and CDR2 FQGNSA. The ends lost 5 bases at V and 0 bases at J; junction bases unmatched: 5. Written as DNA, the CDR3 is TGTGCCAGCAGCAACCGGGACAGGGCCTCCTACGAGCAGTACTTC. Protein: CASSNRDRASYEQYF.

This sequence joins TRBV5-1 and TRBJ2-7, with 7 bases matching TRBD1. CDR3 length: 15 amino acids. J was trimmed by 5 bases and V by 3 bases; bases with no gene match: 11. CDR1 and CDR2 from the germline V gene are SGHRS and YFSETQ. The CDR3 protein is CASSSSPGQLDEQYF. The DNA for the CDR3 is TGCGCCAGCAGCTCGTCCCCGGGACAGCTCGACGAGCAGTACTTC.

V gene TRBV6-5 combines with J gene TRBJ1-2, with D perhaps TRBD1 (5 bases). Germline CDR1 is MNHEY and CDR2 is SVGAGI. Trimming left V 6 bases short and J 5 bases short, with 16 bases between. The CDR3 extends over 14 amino acids. The CDR3 region is CASSQMSRAYGYTF. In nucleotides, the CDR3 is TGTGCCAGCAGCCAGATGTCCAGGGCGTATGGCTACACCTTC.

The genes are TRBV4-3 and TRBJ2-1; no definite D call. Germline values: CDR1 LGHNA, CDR2 YSLEER. Between the trimmed V and J ends, which lost 1 base and 4 bases, there was a span of 11 bases. The CDR3 runs to 15 residues. The CDR3 is CASSQVAPSYNEQFF. CDR3 nucleotide sequence: TGCGCCAGCAGCCAAGTTGCCCCGAGTTACAATGAGCAGTTCTTC.

The chain joins TRBV6-5 to TRBJ1-3, with TRBD1 matching 8 bases. Germline assignment: CDR1 MNHEY and CDR2 SVGAGI. The V gene end was trimmed by 4 bases and the J gene end by 10 bases; junction bases not matched to a gene: 9. CDR3 length: 14 residues. The chain's CDR3 is CASSSRDRIGTIYF. CDR3 DNA sequence: TGTGCCAGCAGTTCCCGGGACAGGATAGGAACCATATATTTT.

This clone was observed a few times. The chain has TRBV15 and TRBJ1-4; 7 bases map to TRBD1. Germline V gene data show CDR1 as LNHNV and CDR2 as YYDKDF (reference sequence). The junction had 4 bases not matched to a gene; V was cut back by 9 bases and J by 6 bases. The CDR3 is made up of 12 amino acids. CDR3 coding DNA: TGTGCCACAGCACAGGGGCATGAAAAACTGTTTTTT. Its translation is CATAQGHEKLFF.